This TCR beta chain was found in a study of blood T cell repertoires in COVID-19. As for the study in general: COVID-19 samples, acute and convalescent, were from the United States, Italy and Spain.

The CDR3 runs to 13 residues. The Seattle patients joined while their infection was active and were tracked longitudinally afterward. Turning to this clone: The junction departs from the called germline gene at one end, perhaps through a read error.

Source study methods: From reference gene primer amplification, estimates of nucleated cell counts were derived. The protocol was immunoSEQ multiplex PCR, while the TCRdb copy is restricted to in-frame clones and leaves out a portion. That table is the source of V, J and clone size, and D and trimming were worked out from the DNA. Of hundreds of thousands of clones in the sample, 87% were seen once. The source material was peripheral blood. The chain has TRBV12-3 or TRBV12-4 and TRBJ1-1; unclear D gene. The source of this sequence is a woman aged 45-59 years with COVID-19, enrolled during active disease. The CDR3 sequence: CAGRISGVTEAFF. As DNA, the CDR3 is TGTGCCGGCAGAATCTCCGGGGTTACTGAAGCTTTCTTT.